This is a list of T cell receptor beta chains from one sample in a study of T cell responses to AZD1222 COVID-19 vaccine. TCRdb keeps only in-frame clones here, not all; method: immunoSEQ multiplex PCR. The sample lists about 90,000 clones; 85% were seen once. The input for sequencing was peripheral blood, taken 28 days after the second AZD1222 dose. These receptors were taken from an adult who received the AZD1222 COVID-19 vaccine. The CDR3 runs from the conserved cysteine through the conserved F or W. A D gene is named only where the DNA matches it firmly. The size of a clone is reported for some rows only, either as once, few or many, or as a class for expanded clones.

CDR3aa: CASSASNIADTQYF; CDR3nt: TGTGCCAGCAGCGCCTCGAACATTGCCGATACGCAGTATTTT; v_gene: TRBV9; j_gene: TRBJ2-3; abundance: NA; d_gene: NA
CDR3aa: CASSQDRGNYGYTF; CDR3nt: TGTGCCAGCAGCCAAGACAGGGGCAACTATGGCTACACCTTC; v_gene: TRBV4-2; j_gene: TRBJ1-2; abundance: NA; d_gene: NA
CDR3aa: CASMLGEFGYTF; CDR3nt: TGTGCCAGCATGCTAGGGGAATTCGGCTACACCTTC; v_gene: TRBV2; j_gene: TRBJ1-2; abundance: NA; d_gene: NA
CDR3aa: CASQETRTGNTIYF; CDR3nt: TGTGCCAGTCAGGAGACGCGAACTGGAAACACCATATATTTT; v_gene: TRBV21-1; j_gene: TRBJ1-3; abundance: NA; d_gene: NA
CDR3aa: CASSYFEDPYEQYF; CDR3nt: TGTGCCAGCAGTTATTTTGAGGACCCCTACGAGCAGTACTTC; v_gene: TRBV6-6; j_gene: TRBJ2-7; abundance: NA; d_gene: NA
CDR3aa: CASSLLAGGRDTQYF; CDR3nt: TGTGCCAGCAGTCTGCTAGCGGGGGGGCGAGATACGCAGTATTTT; v_gene: TRBV25-1; j_gene: TRBJ2-3; abundance: few; d_gene: TRBD2
CDR3aa: CASTGLGPYNEQFF; CDR3nt: TGTGCCAGCACGGGACTAGGACCTTACAATGAGCAGTTCTTC; v_gene: TRBV25-1; j_gene: TRBJ2-1; abundance: NA; d_gene: TRBD2
CDR3aa: CASSESGTQYF; CDR3nt: TGTGCCAGCAGTGAGAGTGGAACGCAGTATTTT; v_gene: TRBV2; j_gene: TRBJ2-3; abundance: once; d_gene: NA
CDR3aa: CASSILGREQFF; CDR3nt: TGTGCCAGTAGTATCCTGGGGCGTGAGCAGTTCTTC; v_gene: TRBV19; j_gene: TRBJ2-1; abundance: NA; d_gene: NA
CDR3aa: CASSPSPGVAYNEQFF; CDR3nt: TGTGCCAGCAGCCCGAGCCCGGGGGTCGCCTACAATGAGCAGTTCTTC; v_gene: TRBV7-9; j_gene: TRBJ2-1; abundance: NA; d_gene: NA
CDR3aa: CAWSTGSVLTF; CDR3nt: TGTGCCTGGAGTACAGGAAGTGTCCTGACTTTC; v_gene: TRBV30; j_gene: TRBJ2-6; abundance: NA; d_gene: NA
CDR3aa: CARSCHYNEQFF; CDR3nt: TGTGCCAGAAGCTGCCATTACAATGAGCAGTTCTTC; v_gene: TRBV5-3; j_gene: TRBJ2-1; abundance: NA; d_gene: NA
CDR3aa: CASSLGQGAHYEQYF; CDR3nt: TGTGCCAGCAGCTTGGGACAGGGGGCTCACTACGAGCAGTACTTC; v_gene: TRBV5-4; j_gene: TRBJ2-7; abundance: NA; d_gene: TRBD1
CDR3aa: CASTHQGSGNTIYF; CDR3nt: TGTGCCAGCACCCACCAGGGCTCTGGAAACACCATATATTTT; v_gene: TRBV6-5; j_gene: TRBJ1-3; abundance: few; d_gene: NA
CDR3aa: CASSDLLAGLYNEQFF; CDR3nt: TGTGCCAGCAGTGATCTACTAGCGGGGCTTTACAATGAGCAGTTCTTC; v_gene: TRBV6-1; j_gene: TRBJ2-1; abundance: NA; d_gene: TRBD2
CDR3aa: CASSQDLGQETQYF; CDR3nt: TGTGCCAGCAGCCAAGACTTAGGACAAGAGACCCAGTACTTC; v_gene: TRBV11-2; j_gene: TRBJ2-5; abundance: NA; d_gene: NA
CDR3aa: CASSTGQDNTEAFF; CDR3nt: TGCGCCAGCAGCACGGGACAGGATAACACTGAAGCTTTCTTT; v_gene: TRBV5-1; j_gene: TRBJ1-1; abundance: NA; d_gene: TRBD1
CDR3aa: CSGRELGVDNEQFF; CDR3nt: TGCAGCGGGAGGGAACTAGGGGTAGACAATGAGCAGTTCTTC; v_gene: TRBV29-1; j_gene: TRBJ2-1; abundance: NA; d_gene: NA
CDR3aa: CASSQDRDSSGANVLTF; CDR3nt: TGTGCCAGCAGCCAAGATCGGGACAGCTCTGGGGCCAACGTCCTGACTTTC; v_gene: TRBV3-1/TRBV3-2; j_gene: TRBJ2-6; abundance: NA; d_gene: TRBD1
CDR3aa: CASSERKGWGTDTQYF; CDR3nt: TGTGCCAGCAGTGAAAGGAAGGGTTGGGGCACAGATACGCAGTATTTT; v_gene: TRBV2; j_gene: TRBJ2-3; abundance: NA; d_gene: NA
CDR3aa: CATSRVSRGNYEQYF; CDR3nt: TGTGCCACCAGCAGAGTTTCCAGGGGCAACTACGAGCAGTACTTC; v_gene: TRBV15; j_gene: TRBJ2-7; abundance: NA; d_gene: NA
CDR3aa: CASSLVPLADYSTGELFF; CDR3nt: TGTGCCAGCAGCTTAGTACCACTAGCGGATTATAGTACCGGGGAGCTGTTTTTT; v_gene: TRBV7-9; j_gene: TRBJ2-2; abundance: NA; d_gene: TRBD2
CDR3aa: CASSPQRHSYEQYF; CDR3nt: TGTGCCAGCAGCCCTCAGCGACATTCCTACGAGCAGTACTTC; v_gene: TRBV7-2; j_gene: TRBJ2-7; abundance: NA; d_gene: NA
CDR3aa: CASSVEDWAYEQYF; CDR3nt: TGTGCCAGCAGCGTAGAAGATTGGGCCTACGAGCAGTACTTC; v_gene: TRBV9; j_gene: TRBJ2-7; abundance: NA; d_gene: NA
CDR3aa: CASSVQNTGELFF; CDR3nt: TGTGCCAGCAGTGTACAGAACACCGGGGAGCTGTTTTTT; v_gene: TRBV25-1; j_gene: TRBJ2-2; abundance: once; d_gene: NA
CDR3aa: CASTLDSYTEAFF; CDR3nt: TGTGCCAGCACCCTGGACAGTTACACTGAAGCTTTCTTT; v_gene: TRBV2; j_gene: TRBJ1-1; abundance: NA; d_gene: NA
CDR3aa: CASSARRSQDTQYF; CDR3nt: TGTGCCAGCAGCGCAAGAAGGAGCCAAGATACGCAGTATTTT; v_gene: TRBV7-8; j_gene: TRBJ2-3; abundance: few; d_gene: NA
CDR3aa: CASSLSQGTGELFF; CDR3nt: TGTGCCAGCAGCCTGTCCCAGGGCACCGGGGAGCTGTTTTTT; v_gene: TRBV6-2/TRBV6-3; j_gene: TRBJ2-2; abundance: NA; d_gene: NA
CDR3aa: CASSYRFGSGREQYF; CDR3nt: TGTGCCAGCAGCTACCGCTTTGGCTCAGGGCGCGAGCAGTACTTC; v_gene: TRBV6-5; j_gene: TRBJ2-7; abundance: NA; d_gene: NA
CDR3aa: CATGASGRPFRYAQYF; CDR3nt: TGTGCCACCGGGGCTAGCGGGAGGCCGTTCCGTTACGCGCAGTACTTC; v_gene: TRBV10-3; j_gene: TRBJ2-7; abundance: NA; d_gene: TRBD2
CDR3aa: CASSPSQRVLYF; CDR3nt: TGTGCCAGCAGCCCCAGCCAGAGGGTCCTATACTTC; v_gene: TRBV7-8; j_gene: TRBJ2-7; abundance: NA; d_gene: NA
CDR3aa: CASSLAGPNGETQYF; CDR3nt: TGCGCCAGCAGCTTGGCGGGGCCCAACGGAGAGACCCAGTACTTC; v_gene: TRBV5-1; j_gene: TRBJ2-5; abundance: NA; d_gene: NA
CDR3aa: CASSQFGGGETQYF; CDR3nt: TGCGCCAGCAGCCAATTCGGCGGGGGGGAGACCCAGTACTTC; v_gene: TRBV4-1; j_gene: TRBJ2-5; abundance: NA; d_gene: TRBD2
CDR3aa: CASSYLQPWAGNEQFF; CDR3nt: TGTGCCAGCAGTTACCTCCAACCCTGGGCAGGGAATGAGCAGTTCTTC; v_gene: TRBV6-5; j_gene: TRBJ2-1; abundance: NA; d_gene: NA
CDR3aa: CASSLVRTGGRETQYF; CDR3nt: TGTGCCAGCAGCTTAGTAAGGACAGGGGGCCGAGAGACCCAGTACTTC; v_gene: TRBV7-2; j_gene: TRBJ2-5; abundance: NA; d_gene: TRBD1
CDR3aa: CASSLYGTPNTGELFF; CDR3nt: TGTGCCAGCAGTTTATACGGGACACCGAACACCGGGGAGCTGTTTTTT; v_gene: TRBV28; j_gene: TRBJ2-2; abundance: NA; d_gene: NA
CDR3aa: CASSPTWGAYEQYF; CDR3nt: TGTGCCAGTAGCCCCACGTGGGGGGCCTACGAGCAGTACTTC; v_gene: TRBV19; j_gene: TRBJ2-7; abundance: NA; d_gene: NA
CDR3aa: CATSRDRGSTGYTF; CDR3nt: TGTGCCACCAGCAGAGATAGGGGGTCAACGGGCTACACCTTC; v_gene: TRBV15; j_gene: TRBJ1-2; abundance: NA; d_gene: NA
CDR3aa: CATSGGQGGETQYF; CDR3nt: TGTGCCACCAGCGGAGGACAGGGAGGGGAGACCCAGTACTTC; v_gene: TRBV15; j_gene: TRBJ2-5; abundance: NA; d_gene: NA
CDR3aa: CAIGTSGYEQYF; CDR3nt: TGTGCCATCGGGACTAGCGGCTACGAGCAGTACTTC; v_gene: TRBV10-3; j_gene: TRBJ2-7; abundance: NA; d_gene: TRBD2
CDR3aa: CASSEAASSYNEQFF; CDR3nt: TGTGCCAGCAGTGAAGCGGCGAGCTCCTACAATGAGCAGTTCTTC; v_gene: TRBV2; j_gene: TRBJ2-1; abundance: once; d_gene: NA
CDR3aa: CASSEGGLAAPSSYNEQFF; CDR3nt: TGTGCCAGCAGTGAAGGTGGGCTAGCGGCCCCGAGCTCCTACAATGAGCAGTTCTTC; v_gene: TRBV6-1; j_gene: TRBJ2-1; abundance: NA; d_gene: TRBD2
CDR3aa: CASSRTATYGYTF; CDR3nt: TGTGCCAGCAGTCGGACAGCTACCTATGGCTACACCTTC; v_gene: TRBV7-2; j_gene: TRBJ1-2; abundance: NA; d_gene: NA
CDR3aa: CASSLGAGQGNTEAFF; CDR3nt: TGTGCCAGCAGCCTAGGGGCGGGACAGGGGAACACTGAAGCTTTCTTT; v_gene: TRBV9; j_gene: TRBJ1-1; abundance: once; d_gene: TRBD1
CDR3aa: CASSPRDRGRTEAFF; CDR3nt: TGTGCCAGCAGCCCACGGGACAGGGGAAGGACTGAAGCTTTCTTT; v_gene: TRBV3-1/TRBV3-2; j_gene: TRBJ1-1; abundance: NA; d_gene: TRBD1
CDR3aa: CASSPINRGGHQPQHF; CDR3nt: TGTGCCAGCAGCCCCATTAACAGGGGCGGCCATCAGCCCCAGCATTTT; v_gene: TRBV5-6; j_gene: TRBJ1-5; abundance: NA; d_gene: TRBD1
CDR3aa: CASSPRANTGELFF; CDR3nt: TGCGCCAGCAGCCCCAGAGCGAACACCGGGGAGCTGTTTTTT; v_gene: TRBV4-1; j_gene: TRBJ2-2; abundance: NA; d_gene: NA
CDR3aa: CAISESGTGQKVNYYEQYF; CDR3nt: TGTGCCATCAGTGAGTCGGGTACAGGACAGAAAGTCAATTACTACGAGCAGTACTTC; v_gene: TRBV10-3; j_gene: TRBJ2-7; abundance: NA; d_gene: NA
CDR3aa: CASSFEFGLGGTEAFF; CDR3nt: TGTGCCAGCAGCTTCGAATTCGGCCTGGGCGGCACTGAAGCTTTCTTT; v_gene: TRBV5-6; j_gene: TRBJ1-1; abundance: NA; d_gene: NA
CDR3aa: CASSLSQGAGGNTIYF; CDR3nt: TGTGCCAGCAGTTTGTCCCAGGGGGCAGGAGGAAACACCATATATTTT; v_gene: TRBV28; j_gene: TRBJ1-3; abundance: NA; d_gene: TRBD1
CDR3aa: CASRGVRETQYF; CDR3nt: TGTGCCAGCAGAGGGGTCCGGGAGACCCAGTACTTC; v_gene: TRBV28; j_gene: TRBJ2-5; abundance: NA; d_gene: NA
CDR3aa: CASSRSGGAHEQFF; CDR3nt: TGCGCCAGCAGCCGGAGCGGGGGGGCGCATGAGCAGTTCTTC; v_gene: TRBV5-1; j_gene: TRBJ2-1; abundance: NA; d_gene: TRBD2
CDR3aa: CASSAGGQPQHF; CDR3nt: TGTGCCAGCTCAGCGGGTGGTCAGCCCCAGCATTTT; v_gene: TRBV18; j_gene: TRBJ1-5; abundance: NA; d_gene: NA
CDR3aa: CASKLDGENYGYTF; CDR3nt: TGTGCCAGCAAGCTTGATGGCGAAAACTATGGCTACACCTTC; v_gene: TRBV2; j_gene: TRBJ1-2; abundance: NA; d_gene: NA
CDR3aa: CATRGGANVLTF; CDR3nt: TGTGCCACTCGGGGAGGGGCCAACGTCCTGACTTTC; v_gene: TRBV2; j_gene: TRBJ2-6; abundance: NA; d_gene: NA
CDR3aa: CASSLAGGPVQFF; CDR3nt: TGTGCCAGCTCGCTAGCGGGGGGACCAGTGCAGTTCTTC; v_gene: TRBV2; j_gene: TRBJ2-1; abundance: few; d_gene: TRBD2
CDR3aa: CSVLGYNEQFF; CDR3nt: TGCAGCGTGCTAGGGTACAATGAGCAGTTCTTC; v_gene: TRBV29-1; j_gene: TRBJ2-1; abundance: few; d_gene: NA
CDR3aa: CASSFQGADEPQHF; CDR3nt: TGCGCCAGCAGCTTCCAGGGGGCTGATGAGCCCCAGCATTTT; v_gene: TRBV5-1; j_gene: TRBJ1-5; abundance: NA; d_gene: TRBD1
CDR3aa: CASSFFETSGGTGELFF; CDR3nt: TGTGCCAGCAGCTTTTTTGAGACTAGCGGGGGCACCGGGGAGCTGTTTTTT; v_gene: TRBV7-9; j_gene: TRBJ2-2; abundance: NA; d_gene: TRBD2